Reported below is one T cell receptor (beta chain). The CDR3 consists of 17 residues. Trimming left V 2 bases short and J 2 bases short, with 18 bases between. From germline, CDR1 is LGHNA and CDR2 YSLEER. The sample is drawn from a study of high-grade serous ovarian cancer treatment subgroups. Tumor tissue was taken before any definitive surgery or chemotherapy was given. TCRdb's copy holds only in-frame clones and misses some; the assay was immunoSEQ multiplex PCR. The table lists 2,500 to 4,000 clones, roughly 60% of them singletons, with around 9.7% in the top ten. The origin of this receptor is a human donor with high-grade serous ovarian cancer. V usage is TRBV4-3 and J usage is TRBJ1-2, with D tentatively TRBD1 (5 bases). Sequencing was carried out using tumor tissue. DNA of the CDR3: TGCGCCAGCAGCCAATACCGGCAGGGTGGGTGGAACTATGGCTACACCTTC. Protein sequence: CASSQYRQGGWNYGYTF.